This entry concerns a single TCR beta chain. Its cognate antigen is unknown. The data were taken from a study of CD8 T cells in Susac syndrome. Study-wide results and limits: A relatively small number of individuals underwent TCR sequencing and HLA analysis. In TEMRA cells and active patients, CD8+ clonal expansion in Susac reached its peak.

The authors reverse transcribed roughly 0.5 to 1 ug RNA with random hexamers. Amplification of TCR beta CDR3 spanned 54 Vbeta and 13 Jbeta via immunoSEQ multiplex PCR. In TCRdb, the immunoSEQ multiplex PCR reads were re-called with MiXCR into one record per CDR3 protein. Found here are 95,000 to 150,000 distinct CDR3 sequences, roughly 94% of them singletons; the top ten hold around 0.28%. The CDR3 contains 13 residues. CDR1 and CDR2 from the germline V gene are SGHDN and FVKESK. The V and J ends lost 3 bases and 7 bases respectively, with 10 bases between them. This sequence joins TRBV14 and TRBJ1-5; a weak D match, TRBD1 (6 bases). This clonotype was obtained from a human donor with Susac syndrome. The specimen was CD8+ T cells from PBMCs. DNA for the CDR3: TGTGCCAGCAGCCACGGGGGCGGGCAGCCCCAGCATTTT. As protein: CASSHGGGQPQHF.